These T cell receptor beta chains were read from a single sample in a study of shared clonotypes between healthy human individuals. Libraries were prepared by immunoSEQ multiplex PCR; TCRdb keeps only in-frame clonotypes and omits some of them. The repertoire has approximately 2.3 million clones, 93% of them found once; the top ten carry roughly 0.36%. Sequences were obtained from naive CD4+ T cells from PBMCs. The receptors derive from a man younger than 30 in good health. Some clones in this sample may be carry-over from other donors' samples. The CDR3 runs from the conserved cysteine through the conserved F or W. D genes are given only for firm matches. Expanded clones get a size class; other rows say once, few or many, or leave the size out.

>TRBD2|NA|TRBV28|TRBJ2-3
TGTGCCTACGGGCTAGCGGGCATAGATACGCAGTATTTT
CAYGLAGIDTQYF
>NA|NA|TRBV7-9|TRBJ2-6
TGTGCCAGCAGCTTAGGACACTGGCAGAGACGCTCTGGGGCCAACGTCCTGACTTTC
CASSLGHWQRRSGANVLTF
>TRBD2|NA|TRBV19|TRBJ2-5
TGTGCCAGTAGTACTAGGACTAGCGGGAGAGGAGAGACCCAGTACTTC
CASSTRTSGRGETQYF
>NA|NA|TRBV19|TRBJ2-7
TGTGCCAGTAGTCCCATCGGGACACCGCGTGGGGAGCAGTACTTC
CASSPIGTPRGEQYF
>NA|NA|TRBV19|TRBJ2-6
TGTGCCAGTAGTATGGGGTCTGGGGCCAACGTCCTGACTTTC
CASSMGSGANVLTF
>NA|NA|TRBV27|TRBJ1-2
TGTGCCAGCAGTAAATTCAACACCCGGAGGGCAGCGGAGGCGGGAGGCTACACCTTC
CASSKFNTRRAAEAGGYTF
>TRBD2|once|TRBV9|TRBJ2-1
TGTGCCAGCAGCGTAGGCGGGAGGGGAAATGAGCAGTTCTTC
CASSVGGRGNEQFF
>TRBD1|NA|TRBV29-1|TRBJ2-2
TGCAGCGCCGGGACAGGGAACACCGGGGAGCTGTTTTTT
CSAGTGNTGELFF
>NA|NA|TRBV7-9|TRBJ1-2
TGTGCCAGCAGCCCCCACAGGGACGTTGGCTATGGCTACACCTTC
CASSPHRDVGYGYTF
>TRBD2|NA|TRBV14|TRBJ2-7
TGTGCCAGCAGCCGAACTGGCGGGAGTCGATACGAGCAGTACTTC
CASSRTGGSRYEQYF
>NA|NA|TRBV5-1|TRBJ1-2
TGCGCCAGCAGCTTGGTTGGGGGAAACTATGGCTACACCTTC
CASSLVGGNYGYTF
>TRBD1|NA|TRBV4-1|TRBJ1-1
TGCGCCAGCAGCCAAGTTTGGCAGGGGGCGAGTAGGAACACTGAAGCTTTCTTT
CASSQVWQGASRNTEAFF
>TRBD1|NA|TRBV7-9|TRBJ1-2
TGTGCCAGCAGCCCTACCCCCGGGACAGGGGCCCATGGCTACACCTTC
CASSPTPGTGAHGYTF
>NA|NA|TRBV18|TRBJ1-1
TGTGCCAGCTCGCCGCGGACAGTTACTGAAGCTTTCTTT
CASSPRTVTEAFF
>NA|NA|TRBV5-1|TRBJ2-5
TGCGCCAGCAGCTTGGGACTAGGTTCCCGGGAGACCCAGTACTTC
CASSLGLGSRETQYF
>NA|once|TRBV2|TRBJ1-2
TGTGCCAGCAGTGCCGTCTACTATGGCTACACCTTC
CASSAVYYGYTF
>TRBD1|NA|TRBV6-5|TRBJ1-2
TGTGCCAGCAGTTCATTGACAGGGGGTATCTCTGGCTACACCTTC
CASSSLTGGISGYTF
>TRBD1|NA|TRBV11-2|TRBJ2-1
TGTGCCAGCAGCTTAGTTCCGAGGACAGGGGCCAACAATGAGCAGTTCTTC
CASSLVPRTGANNEQFF
>TRBD2|NA|TRBV13|TRBJ2-5
TGTGCCAGCAGCTCAAAGTTTAGCGGGAGTGGGGAGACCCAGTACTTC
CASSSKFSGSGETQYF
>TRBD1|NA|TRBV6-1|TRBJ2-7
TGTGCCAGCAGTTCTAACAGGGGTCTACCCTACGAGCAGTACTTC
CASSSNRGLPYEQYF
>NA|NA|TRBV5-1|TRBJ1-2
TGCGCCAGCAGCTTGGAAGGTGGGCGGCGGGGCTACACCTTC
CASSLEGGRRGYTF
>TRBD2|NA|TRBV5-1|TRBJ2-7
TGCGCCAGCATAGGTCTTGCGGGAGGGCCGGGGGAGCAGTACTTC
CASIGLAGGPGEQYF
>NA|NA|TRBV5-1|TRBJ2-5
TGCGCCAGCAGCTTGGGCGGGACATCCGAAGAGACCCAGTACTTC
CASSLGGTSEETQYF
>TRBD2|few|TRBV11-2|TRBJ2-7
TGTGCCAGCAGCTTCCGGACTAGCGGACCCGACGAGCAGTACTTC
CASSFRTSGPDEQYF
>NA|NA|TRBV6-1|TRBJ2-3
TGTGCCAGCAGGATCGGGGTGAGCACAGATACGCAGTATTTT
CASRIGVSTDTQYF
>NA|few|TRBV25-1|TRBJ1-1
TGTGCCAGCAGTGCCCCCGGGACTCCGCAGGGGCGAACTGAAGCTTTCTTT
CASSAPGTPQGRTEAFF
>NA|NA|TRBV4-2|TRBJ2-1
TGTGCCAGCAGCCAAGATGGCGGTAACTACAATGAGCAGTTCTTC
CASSQDGGNYNEQFF
>TRBD2|NA|TRBV6-5|TRBJ2-5
TGTGCCAGCAGTCTAGCGGGTACGAACCAAGAGACCCAGTACTTC
CASSLAGTNQETQYF
>TRBD1|NA|TRBV28|TRBJ2-1
TGTGCCAGCAGTCTTTGGACAGGGGGTAGCGATGAGCAGTTCTTC
CASSLWTGGSDEQFF
>NA|NA|TRBV28|TRBJ2-7
TGTGCCAGCTCTCGAGCAGGTCCCCAAGTCCAGCAGTACTTC
CASSRAGPQVQQYF
>TRBD2|NA|TRBV7-2|TRBJ2-3
TGTGCCAGCAGCTTAGCCGCGGGAGGGAAGGATACGCAGTATTTT
CASSLAAGGKDTQYF
>NA|NA|TRBV30|TRBJ2-1
TGTGCCTGGAGTCCTGACCAAGACCAGGAGCAGTTCTTC
CAWSPDQDQEQFF
>NA|NA|TRBV18|TRBJ2-2
TGTGCCAGCTCACCACCGGCACACGGGGAGCTGTTTTTT
CASSPPAHGELFF
>TRBD2|NA|TRBV28|TRBJ2-2
TGTGCCAGCAGTACTAGCGGGGACAACACCGGGGAGCTGTTTTTT
CASSTSGDNTGELFF
>NA|NA|TRBV28|TRBJ2-1
TGTGCCAGCAGTTTATGGGGTGGCCGGGCGGGCCTAAACAATGAGCAGTTCTTC
CASSLWGGRAGLNNEQFF
>TRBD2|once|TRBV5-1|TRBJ2-3
TGCGCCAGCGGACTAACCGAGGGACTAGCGGGACCAGATACGCAGTATTTT
CASGLTEGLAGPDTQYF
>NA|NA|TRBV5-1|TRBJ1-1
TGCGCCAGCAGCCGTACAGAGTGGGGGGACACTGAAGCTTTCTTT
CASSRTEWGDTEAFF
>NA|NA|TRBV19|TRBJ2-7
TGTGCCAGTAGTCTCCGACCGGGGTCCTACGAGCAGTACTTC
CASSLRPGSYEQYF
>TRBD1|NA|TRBV5-1|TRBJ1-4
TGCGCCAGCAGGAAAGGACAGGAGCCGTCGTCAAACGAAAAACTGTTTTTT
CASRKGQEPSSNEKLFF
>NA|NA|TRBV5-1|TRBJ2-1
TGCGCCAGCAGCTTGTATCCTAGCTTAGGGGACAATGAGCAGTTCTTC
CASSLYPSLGDNEQFF
>NA|NA|TRBV5-6|TRBJ1-2
TGTGCCAGCAGCTTGGCCGAGGGAGGCCAGTTCAGATCCTACTATGGCTACACCTTC
CASSLAEGGQFRSYYGYTF
>NA|once|TRBV18|TRBJ2-1
TGTGCCAGCTCACCACCCCCCCGAGCAGGGGCGGATGAGCAGTTCTTC
CASSPPPRAGADEQFF